A selection of T cell receptor beta chains follows, all from one sample in a study of siplizumab effects on memory and regulatory T cells. Method: immunoSEQ multiplex PCR; TCRdb's copy keeps in-frame clones and lacks some. The data contain approximately 110,000 clones, 90% to 95% of them singletons. The sample comprised CD4+ T cells sorted from blood. The source is a human donor in good health. Both conserved end residues are part of each CDR3. The D gene is left open where the match is weak. Clone sizes are given selectively: once, few, many, or a class where the clone is expanded.

.	TRBV4-3	.	TRBJ2-5	TGCGCCAGCAGCCAAGGACAACTGGGGGAGACCCAGTACTTC	CASSQGQLGETQYF
once	TRBV18	.	TRBJ2-3	TGTGCCAGCTCACCCCAAGATACGCAGTATTTT	CASSPQDTQYF
.	TRBV18	.	TRBJ1-1	TGTGCCAGCCGAGCCTCAGGGGTTCTGAACACTGAAGCTTTCTTT	CASRASGVLNTEAFF
.	TRBV29-1	TRBD1	TRBJ1-2	TGCAGCCTATCAGACAGGGACTATGGCTACACCTTC	CSLSDRDYGYTF
.	TRBV7-9	.	TRBJ2-1	TGTGCCAGCAGCCCGGACTACCGCGTCCCTGGGAGGTTTGGGTTCTTC	CASSPDYRVPGRFGFF
.	TRBV18	TRBD1	TRBJ1-1	TGTGCCAGCTCACCCGGACAGGGAAGCACTGAAGCTTTCTTT	CASSPGQGSTEAFF
.	TRBV6-6	.	TRBJ1-2	TGTGCCAGCAGCCCTCACGGGGCTAACTATGGCTACACCTTC	CASSPHGANYGYTF
.	TRBV2	.	TRBJ1-2	TGTGCCAGCAGTGAAGGGGGGCACTATGGCTACACCTTC	CASSEGGHYGYTF
.	TRBV7-9	.	TRBJ2-1	TGTGCCAGCAGCGGGGGGCTCTACAATGAGCAGTTCTTC	CASSGGLYNEQFF
once	TRBV9	.	TRBJ2-1	TGTGCCAGCAGCGTGGGGGTGGCAGGAGGACATGAGCAGTTCTTC	CASSVGVAGGHEQFF
.	TRBV7-2	.	TRBJ2-1	TGTGCCAGCAGCCCAACGAACGAGGCAACCAATGAGCAGTTCTTC	CASSPTNEATNEQFF
.	TRBV5-1	.	TRBJ1-2	TGCGCCAGCAATACCGGGACGGCCGAAGGCGGCTACACCTTC	CASNTGTAEGGYTF
.	TRBV7-2	TRBD1	TRBJ1-1	TGTGCCAGCAGCTTATTCGGACAGGGCGAAGCTTTCTTT	CASSLFGQGEAFF